The following is a T cell receptor (beta chain) sequence with its context. Its antigen is still unknown. This CDR3 contains 14 residues. CDR1 is LGHDT, CDR2 YNNKEL, per germline (reference sequence). V was shortened by 4 bases and J by 1 base, with 7 bases between the two germline ends. This sample is part of a study of CD8 T cells in ankylosing spondylitis. Findings and caveats of the study: Blood of patients with ankylosing spondylitis appeared to be characterized by a TCR beta motif of several highly homologous variants.

TCR beta libraries were made by quantitative 5'-RACE with molecular barcodes. TCRdb re-called the 5' RACE reads with MiXCR, one entry per CDR3 protein. In the table there are roughly 250,000 distinct CDR3 sequences, approximately 9% of which are singletons. The material sequenced was blood, either unsorted or a sorted T cell fraction (not recorded which). V and J are TRBV3-1 and TRBJ2-2, with D possibly matching TRBD2 (5 bases). The TCR was taken from a male donor with ankylosing spondylitis or in good health (not recorded which). The CDR3 region is CASSPEGNTGELFF. The CDR3 DNA follows: TGTGCCAGCAGCCCTGAGGGGAACACCGGGGAGCTGTTTTTT.